A single sample is the source of the 7 T cell receptor beta chains below, sequenced in a study of blood T cells in healthy people across ages. It was with a sample-barcoded 5' primer and a J-beta primer mix that a second PCR of about 6 to 12 cycles was run. From the 5' RACE reads, TCRdb called clonotypes with MiXCR, one entry per CDR3 protein. The sample includes 580,000 or so distinct CDR3 sequences, around 48% of them seen just once. The sample comprised blood. The receptors were sampled from a man older than 75 in good health.

V gene TRBV18 combines with J gene TRBJ2-3; D is uncertain. The V gene's germline CDR1 is KGHSH and CDR2 LQKENI. The CDR3 length is 17 residues. V dropped 7 bases and J dropped 0 bases, with 20 bases sitting between them. CDR3 bases: TGTGCCAGCTTACGAGGTGGTAGGCAGACTAGCACAGATACGCAGTATTTT. Amino acid sequence: CASLRGGRQTSTDTQYF.

The rearrangement links TRBV9 to TRBJ2-5, with TRBD2 as a possible D gene (5 bases). From germline, CDR1 is SGDLS and CDR2 YYNGEE. V dropped 0 bases and J dropped 3 bases, with 24 bases sitting between them. This CDR3 contains 19 residues. CDR3 nucleotide sequence: TGTGCCAGCAGCGTAGCCCCAGCCCGGGCGCGTCTCGGGGAAGAGACCCAGTACTTC. Protein product: CASSVAPARARLGEETQYF.

Note on this clonotype: An end of the junction does not agree with germline; a read error may underlie this. The chain has TRBV6-4 and TRBJ2-7; the match to TRBD2 covers 9 bases. The CDR3 has 15 amino acids. In germline, CDR1 is MRHNA, CDR2 SNTAGT. This chain's CDR3 is CASSANSGSTYVQYF. CDR3 nucleotide sequence: TGTGCCAGCAGTGCGAATAGCGGGAGCACCTACGTGCAGTACTTC.

The DNA of the CDR3 is TGTGCCAGCAGCTTACAGACAGGGTCTCACAATGAGCAGTTCTTC. Translated, it gives CASSLQTGSHNEQFF. The chain carries TRBV7-2 and TRBJ2-1, with 7 bases that match TRBD1. Losses at the gene ends were 2 bases for V and 5 bases for J; bases not matched to a gene: 6. The CDR3 spans 15 residues. Germline-derived CDR1 and CDR2 are SGHTA and FQGNSA.

J is TRBJ1-1 and V is TRBV29-1, with 9 bases fitting TRBD1. The CDR3 sequence is 15 residues long. Trimming at V came to 2 bases and at J to 8 bases, leaving 12 bases not matched to a gene. Germline CDR1 is SQVTM and CDR2 is ANQGSEA. The CDR3 coding sequence is TGCAGCGTTGAACTGGGGACAGGGCGGTGGGGGGAAGCTTTCTTT. Encoded protein: CSVELGTGRWGEAFF. Together with reference TRBV29-1 and TRBJ1-1, the CDR3 gives the full variable domain: SAVISQKPSRDICQRGTSLTIQCQVDSQVTMMFWYRQQPGQSLTLIATANQGSEATYESGFVIDKFPISRPNLTFSTLTVSNMSPEDSSIYLCSVELGTGRWGEAFFGQGTRLTVV.

The V and J genes are TRBV4-1 and TRBJ2-7; TRBD1 agrees at 10 bases. V lost 3 bases, J lost 5 bases, and 7 bases stayed unmatched. The CDR3 is 15 residues long. Germline V gene data show CDR1 as MGHRA and CDR2 as YSYEKL. This CDR3 is CASSHHDRGQDEQYF. In nucleotides, the CDR3 is TGCGCCAGCAGCCATCACGACAGGGGGCAAGACGAGCAGTACTTC.

The chain has TRBV4-3 and TRBJ2-3, with D possibly being TRBD2 (5 bases). This CDR3 is 15 amino acids long. The germline V gene encodes CDR1 LGHNA and CDR2 YSLEER. V shed 3 bases and J shed 0 bases, with 10 bases lying between them. CDR3 coding DNA: TGCGCCAGCAGCCACCGGGGTGGGAGCACAGATACGCAGTATTTT. Its protein is CASSHRGGSTDTQYF.